The entry that follows covers one T cell receptor (beta chain) sequence. This clonotype was found many times. Its antigen remains unidentified. Base qualities were left out, and no much larger clone turns up one base away. Relative to germline, V is 0 bases shorter and J is 2 bases shorter, with 7 bases between their ends. CDR1 and CDR2 are read off the germline V gene as SGDLS and YYNGEE. The CDR3 contains 14 residues, cysteine and phenylalanine counted. The read is trimmed to its CDR3 DNA, 42 bases read in frame from base 1. Libraries of naive CD8 T cells were built from approximately 20,000 to 980,000 sorted cells, with 10%, 30% or 50% of the purified RNA used. Naive CD8 T cells were FACS-sorted as CD8+CD4-CCR7+CD45RA+ on a BD FACSAria II into RLT Plus buffer. To test detection sensitivity, Jurkat RNA equivalent to ten TCR copies was spiked into samples of roughly 18,000-1,000,000 naive CD8 T cells. CD8 T cells were enriched using RosetteSep CD8+ T Cell Enrichment Cocktail and Ficoll-Paque, and the enriched cells then underwent ACK red cell lysis.

The data were taken from a study of molecular identifiers for immune sequencing clone quantification (dated by TCRdb to 2017 to 2018). Regarding the study in general: In a replicate experiment, RNA from roughly 20,000 or 100,000 naive CD8 T cells was split into five aliquots, four of which were sequenced. This methods study benchmarked molecular-identifier clustering-based TCR repertoire sequencing (MIDCIRS) and TCR RNA copy counting, using CD8 T cells to do so.

Library generation was performed with PCR. Sequencing took place on a NextSeq 500. Bulk TCR libraries were prepared as previously described, using TCR primers listed in Table S5. Total RNA was purified with the Qiagen AllPrep DNA/RNA kit. Before analysis, reads from multiple sequencing runs of one library were combined. For the original study's pipeline: Reads were retained only if their TCR constant sequence matched exactly, and those retained reads were trimmed to 150 nt and grouped according to their 12-nt molecular barcodes. Reads in each barcode group were sub-clustered using a 15% Levenshtein threshold, and a quality-weighted consensus sequence was built for each RNA molecule. Non-functional sequences were discarded, and so were lower-count sequences lying one edit away from another sequence. Based on fitting two negative binomial distributions, any barcode sub-cluster with under 20% of the maximum read count was discarded. Through fastp at Q25 and MiXCR, TCRdb rebuilt clones from the public reads, retaining in-frame beta chains. Each CDR3 protein gets just one entry, which takes the most common genes and DNA from the rows behind it. The V and J calls shown here were made by TCRdb, not taken from the authors' results. The sample table lists about 320,000 distinct CDR3 sequences, roughly 24% of them with a count of one. The ten top clones hold 0.65% to 0.75% of the sample.

The study at large found these results: When barcode sub-clustering was omitted, TCR diversity was inflated by chimeric consensus sequences, with chimeras reaching as high as 47%. A single cell's worth of spiked-in Jurkat TCR RNA was reported detectable even among 850,000 to 1,000,000 naive CD8 T cells. Naive libraries contained spiked-in Jurkat TCR RNA (approximately nine copies' worth), which is not part of the donor repertoire. In CMV-specific effector cells, clones with more than 20 RNA copies accounted for over 98% of molecules, whereas in naive cells such clones accounted for under 1%. Identical TCR molecules sharing a barcode could cause highly expanded clone sizes to be underestimated. About three recovered TCR RNA copies per cell were obtained by modeling, versus roughly 9.7 by digital PCR, implying a capture efficiency of about 30%.

The sample comprised naive CD8+ T cells from blood, with Jurkat cell RNA spiked in. Interpreted using the paper, the cell subset or site label stands for: FACS-sorted CD8+CD4-CCR7+CD45RA+ naive T cells. The chain couples TRBV9 to TRBJ2-3, and possibly TRBD1, on 5 matching bases. This receptor was identified in a human donor in good health. Some libraries in this study had Jurkat cell RNA spiked in. At the DNA level, the sequence is TGTGCCAGCAGCGTAGAGGGGCTCACAGATACGCAGTATTTT. This encodes CASSVEGLTDTQYF.